This T cell receptor (beta chain) is from a study of T cells in Graves' hyperthyroidism and ophthalmopathy. General study results and limits: Most expanded thyroid clonotypes above 0.001 also appeared in blood. Classification by a 13 V-J model distinguished ophthalmopathy from stable hyperthyroidism.

Amplified regions were TCR beta CDR3 sequences from RNA transcripts. The HTBI primer set was used in a first-round RT-PCR of the TCR CDR3. From the multiplex PCR reads, TCRdb called clonotypes with MiXCR, one entry per CDR3 protein. Here the sample spans 610,000 or so distinct CDR3 sequences, 40% to 55% being singletons. This clonotype was seen ten or more times. Its antigen remains unidentified. Germline CDR1 DFQATT, CDR2 SNEGSKA (reference sequence). V lost 0 bases and J 0 bases, leaving 15 bases between the germline ends. CDR3 size: 17 residues. This receptor was obtained from a woman between 18 and 29 years old with Graves' hyperthyroidism. The chain joins TRBV20-1 to TRBJ1-5; D gene unclear. The sample comprised peripheral blood or thyroid tissue (not recorded which). In nucleotides, the CDR3 is TGCAGTGCTAGAGATGGTCTGGAGGGTAATAGCAATCAGCCCCAGCATTTT. Translated, it gives CSARDGLEGNSNQPQHF.